These 20 T cell receptor beta chains were sequenced from one sample in a study of T-cell memory formation after mild COVID-19. TCRdb itself ran the 5' RACE reads through MiXCR, one entry per CDR3 protein. The sample records around 250,000 distinct CDR3 sequences, 15% to 20% being singletons. The sequenced sample consisted of PBMCs or a T cell subset sorted from them (not recorded which). The origin of the receptors is a man younger than 30 who had mild COVID-19 (a few samples of this study predate the infection). Cell type and time point are not known.

This clonotype was detected ten times or more. The V call is TRBV5-5, the J call TRBJ2-7, with D unclear. V lost 1 base and J lost 4, with 6 bases in between. Germline CDR1 is SGHKS and CDR2 is YYEKEE (reference sequence). The length of the CDR3 is 12 residues. For the CDR3, the DNA is TGTGCCAGCAGCTTGACAGCTTACGAGCAGTACTTC. Its translation is CASSLTAYEQYF. Combining the CDR3 with reference TRBV5-5 and TRBJ2-7 gives the whole variable domain DAGVTQSPTHLIKTRGQQVTLRCSPISGHKSVSWYQQVLGQGPQFIFQYYEKEERGRGNFPDRFSARQFPNYSSELNVNALLLGDSALYLCASSLTAYEQYFGPGTRLTVT.

The chain uses TRBV7-2 and TRBJ1-6; TRBD1 might be the D (6 bases). Germline CDR1 is SGHTA and CDR2 is FQGNSA. This CDR3 has 14 amino acids. The V and J ends lost 4 bases and 8 bases respectively, with 12 bases between them. The CDR3 is CASSWADSYSPLHF. DNA for the CDR3: TGTGCCAGCAGCTGGGCGGACAGTTATTCACCCCTCCACTTT.

The CDR3 sequence: CASSPQGTQANPETQYF. CDR3 DNA: TGCGCCAGCAGCCCGCAGGGGACTCAGGCCAACCCAGAGACCCAGTACTTC. The rearrangement joins TRBV4-3 to TRBJ2-5; D may correspond to TRBD1 or TRBD2 (6 bases each). Trimming shortened V by 4 bases and J by 4 bases, and 22 bases separated the two germline ends. The CDR3 contains 17 residues. Germline CDR1 is LGHNA and CDR2 is YSLEER.

This clonotype was seen a few times. The CDR3 spells CASSASGTANTEAFF. CDR3 DNA sequence: TGTGCCAGCAGTGCCTCTGGGACGGCGAACACTGAAGCTTTCTTT. This chain connects TRBV9 to TRBJ1-1, with D perhaps TRBD1 (5 bases). This CDR3 has 15 amino acids. V was pared by 5 bases and J by 1 base, with 15 bases between. Germline values: CDR1 SGDLS, CDR2 YYNGEE.

This clonotype was counted ten times or more. The chain employs TRBV29-1 and TRBJ2-2; D not certain. The germline V and J ends were trimmed by 2 bases and 6 bases, with 10 bases remaining between them. The CDR3 loop spans 13 amino acids. CDR1 and CDR2 from the germline V gene are SQVTM and ANQGSEA. CDR3: CSVEWAIAGELFF. The CDR3 region has the DNA TGCAGCGTTGAATGGGCCATAGCCGGGGAGCTGTTTTTT.

This clonotype was counted only a few times. The conserved final phenylalanine or tryptophan is absent from the CDR3, which likely points to a read error. The DNA is omitted, as the CDR3 cannot be located on it reliably, and the CDR3 follows TCRdb's listing. This chain uses TRBV4-1 with TRBJ2-7; the D segment call TRBD1 is taken from the table without a DNA check. 10 amino acids form the CDR3, both terminal residues included. Per germline, CDR1 MGHRA and CDR2 YSYEKL. The chain's CDR3 is CASSQSRHRC.

The J gene is TRBJ2-1, the V gene TRBV9, with TRBD2 matching over 9 bases. Trimming cost V 2 bases and J 4 bases; bases outside gene matches: 16. Germline assignment: CDR1 SGDLS and CDR2 YYNGEE. The CDR3 is made up of 19 amino acids. The CDR3 nucleotides are TGTGCCAGCAGCGTGGGCCCGTCTATTCTAGCGGGGTCTTACAATGAGCAGTTCTTC. It is translated as CASSVGPSILAGSYNEQFF.

Many counts were recorded for this clonotype. The chain couples TRBV7-2 to TRBJ1-6; the D is unclear. The V end lost 2 bases, the J end lost 11 bases, and 10 bases lay between the germline ends. Germline CDR1 and CDR2: SGHTA and FQGNSA. This CDR3 comprises 13 residues. Here the CDR3 reads CASSLTTAPPLHF. For the CDR3, the DNA is TGTGCCAGCAGCTTAACAACCGCCCCACCCCTCCACTTT.

This chain joins TRBV6-1 and TRBJ2-7; tentative D call: TRBD2 (6 bases). Germline-derived CDR1 and CDR2 are MNHNS and SASEGT. CDR3 size: 14 residues. V was cut by 7 bases and J by 5 bases, with 18 bases left in between. The CDR3, as DNA: TGTGCCAGCAAGAGGCAGGGAGGTACCCACGAGCAGTACGTC. It codes for CASKRQGGTHEQYV.

The V call is TRBV5-5, the J call TRBJ1-6; D ambiguous. Deletions cut 1 base from V and 8 bases from J, with 10 bases between. Per germline, CDR1 SGHKS and CDR2 YYEKEE (reference sequence). The CDR3 totals 14 residues. In DNA form, the CDR3 reads TGTGCCAGCAGCTTGAGGATCCCAGATTCACCCCTCCACTTT. Protein sequence: CASSLRIPDSPLHF. The full variable domain, rest sourced from reference TRBV5-5 and TRBJ1-6, is DAGVTQSPTHLIKTRGQQVTLRCSPISGHKSVSWYQQVLGQGPQFIFQYYEKEERGRGNFPDRFSARQFPNYSSELNVNALLLGDSALYLCASSLRIPDSPLHFGNGTRLTVT.

Only a few counts were recorded for this clonotype. The CDR3 region has the DNA TGCGCCAGCAGCCAAGTGGAGAACATTCAGTACTTC. It yields the protein CASSQVENIQYF. The rearrangement joins TRBV4-3 to TRBJ2-4; D unclear. Trimming took off 1 base at V and 7 bases at J, with 5 bases between the two ends. The germline CDR1 and CDR2 sequences are LGHNA and YSLEER. This CDR3 has 12 residues.

Only a few counts were recorded for this clonotype. The V call is TRBV5-1, the J call TRBJ1-1; weak D call: TRBD1 (5 bases). CDR3 size: 13 residues. Germline V gene lookup returns CDR1 SGHRS and CDR2 YFSETQ. V lost 4 bases and J 7 bases, leaving 14 bases between the germline ends. DNA of the CDR3: TGCGCCAGCAGCGAAGGGACCCAAGGTGAAGCTTTCTTT. It yields the protein CASSEGTQGEAFF. The variable domain in full, completed from reference TRBV5-1 and TRBJ1-1, reads KAGVTQTPRYLIKTRGQQVTLSCSPISGHRSVSWYQQTPGQGLQFLFEYFSETQRNKGNFPGRFSGRQFSNSRSEMNVSTLELGDSALYLCASSEGTQGEAFFGQGTRLTVV.

This clonotype occurred a few times. V and J are TRBV6-5 and TRBJ1-6; the D gene is possibly TRBD1 (5 bases). Trimming took 7 bases from V and 5 from J, leaving 18 bases between them. The CDR3 spans 16 residues. Germline assignment: CDR1 MNHEY and CDR2 SVGAGI. CDR3 sequence (DNA): TGTGCCAGCAACAACAATCCGGGACTGAATAATTCACCCCTCCACTTT. Translation: CASNNNPGLNNSPLHF.

This rearrangement joins TRBV6-5 to TRBJ1-5, with 8 bases aligning to TRBD1. The CDR3 totals 18 residues. Germline V gene lookup returns CDR1 MNHEY and CDR2 SVGAGI. J gave up 0 bases and V 6 bases, and 13 bases lay outside the gene matches. CDR3 sequence: CASSLRAGGHPSNQPQHF. The CDR3 bases are TGTGCCAGCAGCCTCCGGGCAGGGGGCCACCCTAGCAATCAGCCCCAGCATTTT.

This clonotype appeared once. The CDR3, as DNA: TGCAGCGTTGCCCAACAGGGGGGATACAACACCTTC. This translates into CSVAQQGGYNTF. This chain joins TRBV29-1 and TRBJ1-2; 8 positions agree with TRBD1. V shed 4 bases and J 12 bases; nucleotides not matched to a gene: 10. The CDR3 covers 12 residues. Germline V CDR1 and CDR2: SQVTM, ANQGSEA.

This clonotype is medium-sized by share. The rearrangement uses TRBV27 and TRBJ2-5, with 11 bases matching TRBD2. The CDR3 sequence is 16 residues long. Germline CDR1 and CDR2: MNHEY and SMNVEV (reference sequence). V shed 6 bases and J 5 bases; nucleotides not matched to a gene: 11. CDR3 DNA: TGTGCCAGCAGGACCTATAGCGGGGGGGCCCGGGAGACCCAGTACTTC. Amino acids: CASRTYSGGARETQYF.

This chain connects TRBV4-1 to TRBJ2-1; D is perhaps TRBD1 or TRBD2 (5 bases each). The CDR3 has 18 residues. Germline CDR1 and CDR2: MGHRA and YSYEKL. V lost 1 base, J lost 4 bases, and 20 bases lay in between. The CDR3 reads CASSQALGDRGIYNEQFF. The CDR3 DNA follows: TGCGCCAGCAGCCAAGCTTTAGGGGACCGGGGAATATACAATGAGCAGTTCTTC.

This clonotype was picked up a small number of times. CDR3 DNA sequence: TGTGCCAGCAGTTTCACCGAAAACATTCAGTACTTC. Protein product: CASSFTENIQYF. The chain combines TRBV12-3 or TRBV12-4 with TRBJ2-4; D is unresolved. The CDR3 length is 12 residues. V was cut by 3 bases and J by 5 bases, with 5 bases left in between.

As concerns this clonotype: Relative to the germline gene, one junction end is altered; a read error may explain this. This chain links TRBV4-3 with TRBJ2-1, with 9 nucleotides matching TRBD2. Germline CDR1 LGHNA, CDR2 YSLEER. This CDR3 spans 15 amino acids. CDR3 in DNA: TGCGCCAGCAGCCATGTCTCCGGGACGAGCGGGGGGTCGGTCTTC. It encodes CASSHVSGTSGGSVF.

The rearrangement links TRBV7-2 to TRBJ2-5; possible D gene TRBD2, 6 bases. V lost 5 bases to trimming and J lost 5 bases, with 18 bases between them. Germline assignment: CDR1 SGHTA and CDR2 FQGNSA. This CDR3 is built from 15 residues. CDR3 nucleotide sequence: TGTGCCAGCAGCCAGAGCGGGCAGGGCGGGGAGACCCAGTACTTC. Encoded protein: CASSQSGQGGETQYF.